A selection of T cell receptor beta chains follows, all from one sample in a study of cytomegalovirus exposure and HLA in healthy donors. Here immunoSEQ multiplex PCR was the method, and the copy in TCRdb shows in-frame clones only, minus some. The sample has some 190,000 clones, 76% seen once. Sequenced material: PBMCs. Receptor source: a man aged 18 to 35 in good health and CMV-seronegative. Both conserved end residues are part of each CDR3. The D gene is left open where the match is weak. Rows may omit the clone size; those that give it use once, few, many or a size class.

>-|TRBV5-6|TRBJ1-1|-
TGTGCCAGCAGCTTGGTCGGGATGATGAACACTGAAGCTTTCTTT
CASSLVGMMNTEAFF
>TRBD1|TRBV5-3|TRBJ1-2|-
TGTGCCAGAAGCTCGGACAGGACCTTGGGGGGCTACACCTTC
CARSSDRTLGGYTF
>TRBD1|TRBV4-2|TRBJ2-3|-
TGTGCCAGCAGCCAAGATAGGTGGACAGGGAGCACAGATACGCAGTATTTT
CASSQDRWTGSTDTQYF
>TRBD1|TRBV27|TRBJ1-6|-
TGTGCCAGCAGCAGACAGGGGGCATATTCACCCCTCCACTTT
CASSRQGAYSPLHF
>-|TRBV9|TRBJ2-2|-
TGTGCCAGCAGCGTTACACCGAACACCGGGGAGCTGTTTTTT
CASSVTPNTGELFF
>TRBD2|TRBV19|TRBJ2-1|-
TGTGCCAGTAGTATCAGGGCGGGAGGCTACAATGAGCAGTTCTTC
CASSIRAGGYNEQFF
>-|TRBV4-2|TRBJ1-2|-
TGTGCCAGCAGCCAAGATTATCAAGGGGATGGCTACACCTTC
CASSQDYQGDGYTF
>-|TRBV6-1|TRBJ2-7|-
TGTGCCAGCAGTGAAGAACGGACAATCAAGCAGTACTTC
CASSEERTIKQYF
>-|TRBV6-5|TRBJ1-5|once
TGTGCCAGCAGAAGGTCAGGGGCGAGCAATCAGCCCCAGCATTTT
CASRRSGASNQPQHF
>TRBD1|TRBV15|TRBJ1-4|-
TGTGCCACCAGCACCCCGGGACAGGGGGCAGGGGGAAAACTGTTTTTT
CATSTPGQGAGGKLFF
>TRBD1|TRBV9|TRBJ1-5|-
TGTGCCAGCAGCGTAGAGGGACAGGGGAATCAGCCCCAGCATTTT
CASSVEGQGNQPQHF
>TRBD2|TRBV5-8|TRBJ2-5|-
TGTGCCAGCAGCTTGGGGCCGGGAGGGCAAGAGACCCAGTACTTC
CASSLGPGGQETQYF
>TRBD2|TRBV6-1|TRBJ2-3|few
TGTGCCAGCAGTGAATTGGCGGGGGTTCTCTCTTTAGATACGCAGTATTTT
CASSELAGVLSLDTQYF
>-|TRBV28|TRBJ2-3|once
TGTGCCGTCCTGACTGTTGATACGCAGTATTTT
CAVLTVDTQYF
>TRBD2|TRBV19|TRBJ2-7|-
TGTGCCAGTAGATCTGACGGGACCCGGGGGGGCGAGCAGTACTTC
CASRSDGTRGGEQYF
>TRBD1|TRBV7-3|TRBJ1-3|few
TGTGCCAGCAGCTTAACCCCAAACAGGGGAGCTGGAAACACCATATATTTT
CASSLTPNRGAGNTIYF
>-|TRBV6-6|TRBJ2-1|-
TGTGCCAGCAGTTACAGGTCAGGTGAGCAGTTCTTC
CASSYRSGEQFF
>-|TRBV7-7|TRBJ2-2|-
TGTGCTAGCAGCTTTGGAGGCGCCGGGGAGCTGTTTTTT
CASSFGGAGELFF
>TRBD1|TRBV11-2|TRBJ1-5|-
TGTGCCAGCAGCTTGCAGGGGGCCGGCAATCAGCCCCAGCATTTT
CASSLQGAGNQPQHF
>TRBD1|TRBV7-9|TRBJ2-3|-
TGTGCCAGCAGCGAGGACAGGGAGGTTGATACGCAGTATTTT
CASSEDREVDTQYF
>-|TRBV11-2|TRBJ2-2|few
TGTGCCAGCAGCTTAGGGAGCACCGGGGAGCTGTTTTTT
CASSLGSTGELFF
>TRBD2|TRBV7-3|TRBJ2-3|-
TGTGCCAGCAGCTCCCAGACTAGCGGGGCAGATACGCAGTATTTT
CASSSQTSGADTQYF
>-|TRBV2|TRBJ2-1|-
TGTGCCTCCGAGGACTACAATGAGCAGTTCTTC
CASEDYNEQFF
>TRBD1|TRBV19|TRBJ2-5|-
TGTGCCAGTGGTGGGACAGGGTGGGAGACCCAGTACTTC
CASGGTGWETQYF
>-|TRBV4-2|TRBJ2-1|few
TGTGCCAGCAGTCTCGAGACTAGGCATGAGCAGTTCTTC
CASSLETRHEQFF
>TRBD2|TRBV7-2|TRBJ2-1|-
TGTGCCAGCAGCCCGGGGGGGGGATATGAGCAGTTCTTC
CASSPGGGYEQFF
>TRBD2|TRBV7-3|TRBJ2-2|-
TGTGCCAGCAGCCAAAGCGGGATGGGCGGGGAGCTGTTTTTT
CASSQSGMGGELFF
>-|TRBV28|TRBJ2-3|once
TGTGCCAGCAGTTTAGGCAGGCTCACAGATACGCAGTATTTT
CASSLGRLTDTQYF
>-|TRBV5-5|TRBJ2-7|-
TGTGCCAGCAGCTTGGGGGCGACCCAGACCTACGAGCAGTACTTC
CASSLGATQTYEQYF
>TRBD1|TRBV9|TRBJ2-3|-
TGTGCCAGCAGCATACGGGGACAGGGGGGCACAGATACGCAGTATTTT
CASSIRGQGGTDTQYF
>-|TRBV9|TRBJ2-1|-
TGTGCCAGCAGCGACGCGGGGATCTATGAGCAGTTCTTC
CASSDAGIYEQFF
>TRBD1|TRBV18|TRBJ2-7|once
TGTGCCAGCTCACCCTGGGACAGGGCCGAGCAGTACTTC
CASSPWDRAEQYF
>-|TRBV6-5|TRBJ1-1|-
TGTGCCAGCAGTTACCAGGGCTCGGCCACTGAAGCTTTCTTT
CASSYQGSATEAFF
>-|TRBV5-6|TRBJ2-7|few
TGTGCCAGCAGCTTGTGGGCCGTCCACGAGCAGTACTTC
CASSLWAVHEQYF
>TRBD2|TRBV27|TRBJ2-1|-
TGTGCCAGCAGTTTTGAATTAGCGGGGGGGGGCAATGAGCAGTTCTTC
CASSFELAGGGNEQFF
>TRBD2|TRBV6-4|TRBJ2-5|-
TGTGCCAGCAGTCCCCTCGCGGGAGTAGGAGAGACCCAGTACTTC
CASSPLAGVGETQYF
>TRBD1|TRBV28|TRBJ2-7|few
TGTGCCAGCAGTTTAGGGGGACAGGCCTACGAGCAGTACTTC
CASSLGGQAYEQYF
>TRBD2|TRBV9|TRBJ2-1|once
TGTGCCAGCAGCGAGCGGGAGAGCTCCTACAATGAGCAGTTCTTC
CASSERESSYNEQFF
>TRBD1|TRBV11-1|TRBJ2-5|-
TGTGCCAGCAGCCCTCCGGGCAGGGGGGAGACCCAGTACTTC
CASSPPGRGETQYF
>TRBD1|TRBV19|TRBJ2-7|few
TGTGCCAGTAGGACAGGGGAAGAGCAGTACTTC
CASRTGEEQYF
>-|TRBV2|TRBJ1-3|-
TGTGCCAGCAGCAGACAGGTCAGCGGTGGAAACACCATATATTTT
CASSRQVSGGNTIYF
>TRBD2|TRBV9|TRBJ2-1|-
TGTGCCAGCAGCGTAGCTGCGGGGGCCTACAATGAGCAGTTCTTC
CASSVAAGAYNEQFF
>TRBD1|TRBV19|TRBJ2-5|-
TGTGCCAGTAGTACGGGACAGGGGCAAGAGACCCAGTACTTC
CASSTGQGQETQYF
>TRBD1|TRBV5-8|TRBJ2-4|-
TGTGCCAGCAGCTGGGGGACCGGACAGGGAAGGGGGGTCGGAAACATTCAGTACTTC
CASSWGTGQGRGVGNIQYF
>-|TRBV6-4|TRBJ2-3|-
TGTGCCAGCAGTGAAACAGACAGATACGTGCAGTATTTT
CASSETDRYVQYF
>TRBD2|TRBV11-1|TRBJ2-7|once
TGTGCCAGCTCAGCTGAGGGCCAGCGGGGGTTGTCGTTGGTTTACGAGCAGTACTTC
CASSAEGQRGLSLVYEQYF
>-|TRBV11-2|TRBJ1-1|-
TGTGCCAGCAGCTTAGGAAACAAGAACACTGAAGCTTTCTTT
CASSLGNKNTEAFF
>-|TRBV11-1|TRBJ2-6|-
TGTGCCAGCAGCACAGGGCTCGGTTCTGGGGCCAACGTCCTGACTTTC
CASSTGLGSGANVLTF
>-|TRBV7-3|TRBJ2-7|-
TGTGCCAGCAGCTTATGGCCGTCCTACGAGCAGTACTTC
CASSLWPSYEQYF
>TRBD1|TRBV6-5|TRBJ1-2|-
TGTGCCAGCAAGGGACAGGGGTATGGCTACACCTTC
CASKGQGYGYTF
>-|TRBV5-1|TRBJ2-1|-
TGCGCCAGCAGCTTACAGGGTTCCTCCTACAATGAGCAGTTCTTC
CASSLQGSSYNEQFF
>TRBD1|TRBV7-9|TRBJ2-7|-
TGTGCCAGCAGCGAGCAGGGGGCTAAAACCTACGAGCAGTACTTC
CASSEQGAKTYEQYF
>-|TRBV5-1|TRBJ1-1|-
TGCGCCAGCAGCAGCTTAGTAGAGAACACTGAAGCTTTCTTT
CASSSLVENTEAFF